This T cell receptor (beta chain) was recovered during a study of T cells after yellow fever vaccination (dated by TCRdb to the late 2010s). Some background on the complete study: Libraries from fractions with low cell numbers were prepared with the SMART-Seq v4 Ultra Low Input RNA kit. To follow T-cell clones before and after primary and booster YFV17D yellow fever vaccination, bulk TCR alpha and beta repertoires were sequenced over time. Two healthy male donors, one aged 18 to 30 and one aged 30 to 40 years, were included in the cohort. Blood was drawn at multiple timepoints before and after primary and secondary immunization, with bulk PBMC replicates and cell subsets isolated. The full study reports these points: A small fraction of clonotypes showed up in both the CD4 and CD8 compartments, probably as a result of convergent recombination. Most clones expanded after primary vaccination (around 97% of CD4 and around nine tenths of CD8) were re-detected after the booster, suggesting that broad memory maintenance occurred. The secondary T-cell response was found to be weaker but faster than the primary response, with a peak reached on day 5 rather than on day 15. Because only a couple of donors were included in the study, the extent to which the findings can be generalized is limited. Because abundant contaminating clonotypes from the bulk population could be contained in FACS-sorted repertoires, computational filtering was required.

Ten or more counts support this clonotype. The specificity of this receptor is unknown. Per-base qualities were not stored, and no clone one base away is much larger. The sample's treatment or condition, from its label and the paper: live attenuated yellow fever vaccine strain. At every blood-draw timepoint, two biological replicates of bulk PBMCs were collected. A standard Ficoll-Paque protocol was used to isolate PBMCs from peripheral blood. TriZol was used to extract RNA from bulk PBMCs, from CD4 and CD8 fractions, and from dextramer-positive and dextramer-negative fractions. TCR cDNA was synthesized by 5'RACE template switching, which introduced a universal primer site and unique molecular identifiers. cDNA synthesis was primed from both the TCR alpha and TCR beta constant segments. Libraries were amplified in two PCR steps, with sample barcodes and sequencing adapters added in the second step. Libraries were sequenced on Illumina HiSeq 2500 (2x100 bp) or NovaSeq (2x150 bp). The paper's processing steps were these. Demultiplexing of reads and collapsing into UMI consensus sequences were performed with MIGEC, and V(D)J alignment was carried out with MiXCR. Vaccine-responding clonotypes were defined with edgeR using replicate PBMC samples, requiring FDR below 0.01 and a log2 fold change above 5 up to day 15. Each bulk clonotype received a CD4 or CD8 identity based on whether the sequenced CD4 or CD8 repertoire contained that clonotype at higher abundance. TCRdb reanalyzed the raw reads on its own, using fastp at Q25 for trimming and MiXCR for clone calling, and kept in-frame beta chains. Every entry covers one CDR3 protein and lists the most common genes and DNA from its rows. TCRdb, not the authors, supplied the V and J calls. This sample comprises 600,000 to 750,000 distinct CDR3 sequences, 9% to 15% of them detected only once. Just under 15% of the sample is taken by the ten largest.

V lost 3 bases and J lost 8 bases; the stretch between them is 17 bases long. The germline V gene supplies CDR1 SGHRS and CDR2 YFSETQ. The CDR3 holds 14 amino acids from the cysteine to the phenylalanine. This entry keeps only the CDR3 DNA: 42 bases, framed from base 1. The sequence was obtained from a man aged 25-45 years who received the YFV17D yellow fever vaccine. The material was PBMCs, obtained on the day of the yellow fever booster vaccination. The rearranged segments are TRBV5-1 and TRBJ1-2; a tentative D call is TRBD1 (6 bases match). The DNA is TGCGCCAGCAGCTCGACTAACAGGGATCCGGGCTACACCTTC. This sequence encodes CASSSTNRDPGYTF.